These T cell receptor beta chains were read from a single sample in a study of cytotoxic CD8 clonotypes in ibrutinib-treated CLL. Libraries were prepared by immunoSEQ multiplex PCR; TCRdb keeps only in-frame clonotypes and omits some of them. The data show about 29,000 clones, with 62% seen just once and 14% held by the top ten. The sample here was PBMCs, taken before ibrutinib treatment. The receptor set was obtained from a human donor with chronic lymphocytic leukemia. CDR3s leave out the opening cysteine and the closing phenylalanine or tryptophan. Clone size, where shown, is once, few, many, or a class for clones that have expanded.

CDR3: ASSQGLGVSQPQH
V: TRBV4-1
J: TRBJ1-5
size: NA

CDR3: ASSWRGEETQY
V: TRBV7-7
J: TRBJ2-5
size: NA

CDR3: ASSSITRGALGNTIY
V: TRBV11-2
J: TRBJ1-3
size: NA

CDR3: ASTGTSGVSSYNEQF
V: TRBV25-1
J: TRBJ2-1
size: NA

CDR3: ASSQDRGLYGYT
V: TRBV18
J: TRBJ1-2
size: NA

CDR3: ASSLASGGAKETQY
V: TRBV5-1
J: TRBJ2-5
size: NA

CDR3: ASSPTTGVYGYT
V: TRBV7-9
J: TRBJ1-2
size: NA

CDR3: ASSVTLWGANVLT
V: TRBV6-1
J: TRBJ2-6
size: few

CDR3: ASSRLAGDTGELF
V: TRBV6-4
J: TRBJ2-2
size: medium-sized

CDR3: ASTYSDKGTDYGYT
V: TRBV2
J: TRBJ1-2
size: few

CDR3: ASRPRREGSYEQY
V: TRBV7-9
J: TRBJ2-7
size: few

CDR3: ASSLAPRSYEQY
V: TRBV7-9
J: TRBJ2-7
size: once

CDR3: ASSLSRGAPHTEAF
V: TRBV27
J: TRBJ1-1
size: NA

CDR3: ATSRDDTFYEQY
V: TRBV15
J: TRBJ2-7
size: NA